This T cell receptor (beta chain) was sequenced during a study of OX40 agonist ivuxolimab in advanced cancers. Study-level findings and limits: What antigens the expanded peripheral T cells recognized was never established.

Concerning this clone: Its antigen is currently unknown.

Using immunoSEQ multiplex PCR, the repertoire was profiled, and TCRdb retains in-frame clones only, with some absent. In the table there are over 60,000 clones, 65% to 90% of which are singletons. Germline CDR1 SQVTM, CDR2 ANQGSEA. The CDR3 has 13 residues. V was shortened by 7 bases and J by 6 bases, with 18 bases between the two germline ends. The investigators sampled blood at baseline, at cycle 4 day 1, and at cycle 7 day 1. This specimen was CD4+ or CD8+ T cells sorted from blood, taken in a trial of the OX40 agonist ivuxolimab. The sequence came from an adult with an advanced solid tumor such as melanoma, head and neck, liver or kidney cancer. This sequence joins TRBV29-1 and TRBJ1-2, with D perhaps TRBD1 (6 bases). CDR3 residues: CSGLTGRGDGYTF. The CDR3 DNA reads TGCAGCGGACTCACAGGGAGGGGGGATGGCTACACCTTC. Filled out from reference TRBV29-1 and TRBJ1-2, the complete variable domain reads SAVISQKPSRDICQRGTSLTIQCQVDSQVTMMFWYRQQPGQSLTLIATANQGSEATYESGFVIDKFPISRPNLTFSTLTVSNMSPEDSSIYLCSGLTGRGDGYTFGSGTRLTVV.